The clone carrying this TCR beta chain was counted a few times. The entry originates in a study of technical replicates of blood from a handful of donors. Data came from immunoSEQ multiplex PCR; TCRdb stores just in-frame clones and leaves some out. The table records around 80,000 clones, about 93% of them present only once. Sequenced sample: T cells isolated from PBMCs. The TCR sequence derives from a human donor in good health.

The CDR3 here is CASSEDRVPYGYTF. CDR3 DNA sequence: TGTGCCAGTAGCGAGGACAGGGTACCCTATGGCTACACCTTC. This chain connects TRBV19 to TRBJ1-2, with 8 positions matching TRBD1. From germline, CDR1 is LNHDA and CDR2 SQIVND (reference sequence). The CDR3 totals 14 residues. Trimming at V came to 6 bases and at J to 4 bases, leaving 7 bases not matched to a gene.